The subject of this entry is one TCR beta chain. The time point is: cycle 4 day 1 (C4D1), after less than 7 weeks of nivolumab. No patient escaped relapse after autologous stem cell transplantation, and brentuximab vedotin exposure varied. It was by magnetic negative selection that CD4+ T cells were purified from thawed PBMCs. This entry belongs to a study of PD-1 blockade in classical Hodgkin lymphoma. CDR3 length: 15 residues. Looked up from germline, CDR1 is SGHRS and CDR2 is YFSETQ. V lost 2 bases and J lost 6, with 14 bases in between. Sequencing used immunoSEQ multiplex PCR; TCRdb keeps in-frame clones, though not all of them. The table includes 15,000 to 20,000 clones, around 78% detected once.

The receptor comes from a human donor with classical Hodgkin lymphoma. The sample here was CD4+ T cells from blood, taken before the fourth cycle of nivolumab. This chain uses TRBV5-1 with TRBJ1-4; perhaps TRBD1 as D (5 bases). In DNA, the CDR3 is TGCGCCAGCAGCTTTAGGCCAGGGAAAGATGAAAAACTGTTTTTT. Amino acid sequence: CASSFRPGKDEKLFF.